Following are 5 T cell receptor beta chains from one sample sequenced in a study of T-cell memory formation after mild COVID-19. In TCRdb, the 5' RACE reads were re-called with MiXCR into one record per CDR3 protein. The data hold under 300,000 distinct CDR3 sequences, with over 7% observed a single time. The sample consisted of PBMCs or a T cell subset sorted from them (not recorded which). All receptors come from a young man who had mild COVID-19 (a few samples of this study predate the infection). Cell type and time point are not known.

This rearrangement joins TRBV20-1 to TRBJ1-1; TRBD1 aligns across 8 bases. The CDR3 runs 14 residues. J lost 7 bases, V lost 2 bases, and 9 bases had no gene match. Germline-derived CDR1 and CDR2 are DFQATT and SNEGSKA (reference sequence). The DNA of the CDR3 is TGCAGTGCTAGATCGAGGACAGGGAGGATTGAAGCTTTCTTT. Amino acids: CSARSRTGRIEAFF.

The sample holds many counts of this clonotype. The chain carries TRBV5-1 and TRBJ2-5, with TRBD1 matching over 7 bases. V trimming: 4 bases; J trimming: 7 bases; junction bases outside the gene matches: 22. Germline V gene lookup returns CDR1 SGHRS and CDR2 YFSETQ. The CDR3 contains 18 residues. Written as DNA, the CDR3 is TGCGCCAGCAGCCCTCCGATGCAGGGGGTCAACGCCGAAGGGACCCAGTACTTC. It codes for CASSPPMQGVNAEGTQYF.

V gene TRBV7-2 combines with J gene TRBJ2-7, with 11 nucleotides matching TRBD2. The CDR3 contains 16 residues. Per the germline V gene, CDR1 is SGHTA and CDR2 is FQGNSA. With V trimmed by 3 bases and J by 4 bases, 8 bases remained unmatched. CDR3 in amino acids: CASSFSGGAGGYEQYF. CDR3 DNA: TGTGCCAGCAGCTTTAGCGGGGGGGCCGGTGGGTACGAGCAGTACTTC.

The chain carries TRBV11-1 and TRBJ2-7; maybe TRBD1 (5 bases). The CDR3 extends over 15 amino acids. V shed 5 bases and J shed 3 bases, with 17 bases lying between them. Germline CDR1 reads SGHAT; CDR2 reads FQDESV (reference sequence). In DNA form, the CDR3 reads TGTGCCAGCAGCCTCCACACCTCAGGGTTCTACGAGCAGTACTTC. Its protein product is CASSLHTSGFYEQYF. The variable domain in full, with the rest retrieved from reference TRBV11-1 and TRBJ2-7, is EAEVAQSPRYKITEKSQAVAFWCDPISGHATLYWYRQILGQGPELLVQFQDESVVDDSQLPKDRFSAERLKGVDSTLKIQPAELGDSAMYLCASSLHTSGFYEQYFGPGTRLTVT.

The chain recombines TRBV6-6 with TRBJ1-1; 7 positions agree with TRBD1. CDR3 size: 13 residues. Losses at the gene ends were 6 bases for V and 5 bases for J; bases not matched to a gene: 6. Germline CDR1 MNHNY, CDR2 SVGAGI (reference sequence). CDR3 loop: CASRTQGVTEAFF. The CDR3 nucleotides read TGTGCCAGCAGAACTCAGGGGGTTACTGAAGCTTTCTTT.